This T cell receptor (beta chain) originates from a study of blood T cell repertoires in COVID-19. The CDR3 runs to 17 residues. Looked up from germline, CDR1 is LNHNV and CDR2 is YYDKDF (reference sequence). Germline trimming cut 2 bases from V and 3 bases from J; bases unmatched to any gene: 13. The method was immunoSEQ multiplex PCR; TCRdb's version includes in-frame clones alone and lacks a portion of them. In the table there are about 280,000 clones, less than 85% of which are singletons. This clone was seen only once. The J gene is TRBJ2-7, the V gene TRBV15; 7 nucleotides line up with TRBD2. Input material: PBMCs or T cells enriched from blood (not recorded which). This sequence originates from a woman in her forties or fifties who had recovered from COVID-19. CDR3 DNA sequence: TGTGCCACCAGCAGAAAAAGCGGGGCCTTCTCAATCTACGAGCAGTACTTC. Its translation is CATSRKSGAFSIYEQYF.